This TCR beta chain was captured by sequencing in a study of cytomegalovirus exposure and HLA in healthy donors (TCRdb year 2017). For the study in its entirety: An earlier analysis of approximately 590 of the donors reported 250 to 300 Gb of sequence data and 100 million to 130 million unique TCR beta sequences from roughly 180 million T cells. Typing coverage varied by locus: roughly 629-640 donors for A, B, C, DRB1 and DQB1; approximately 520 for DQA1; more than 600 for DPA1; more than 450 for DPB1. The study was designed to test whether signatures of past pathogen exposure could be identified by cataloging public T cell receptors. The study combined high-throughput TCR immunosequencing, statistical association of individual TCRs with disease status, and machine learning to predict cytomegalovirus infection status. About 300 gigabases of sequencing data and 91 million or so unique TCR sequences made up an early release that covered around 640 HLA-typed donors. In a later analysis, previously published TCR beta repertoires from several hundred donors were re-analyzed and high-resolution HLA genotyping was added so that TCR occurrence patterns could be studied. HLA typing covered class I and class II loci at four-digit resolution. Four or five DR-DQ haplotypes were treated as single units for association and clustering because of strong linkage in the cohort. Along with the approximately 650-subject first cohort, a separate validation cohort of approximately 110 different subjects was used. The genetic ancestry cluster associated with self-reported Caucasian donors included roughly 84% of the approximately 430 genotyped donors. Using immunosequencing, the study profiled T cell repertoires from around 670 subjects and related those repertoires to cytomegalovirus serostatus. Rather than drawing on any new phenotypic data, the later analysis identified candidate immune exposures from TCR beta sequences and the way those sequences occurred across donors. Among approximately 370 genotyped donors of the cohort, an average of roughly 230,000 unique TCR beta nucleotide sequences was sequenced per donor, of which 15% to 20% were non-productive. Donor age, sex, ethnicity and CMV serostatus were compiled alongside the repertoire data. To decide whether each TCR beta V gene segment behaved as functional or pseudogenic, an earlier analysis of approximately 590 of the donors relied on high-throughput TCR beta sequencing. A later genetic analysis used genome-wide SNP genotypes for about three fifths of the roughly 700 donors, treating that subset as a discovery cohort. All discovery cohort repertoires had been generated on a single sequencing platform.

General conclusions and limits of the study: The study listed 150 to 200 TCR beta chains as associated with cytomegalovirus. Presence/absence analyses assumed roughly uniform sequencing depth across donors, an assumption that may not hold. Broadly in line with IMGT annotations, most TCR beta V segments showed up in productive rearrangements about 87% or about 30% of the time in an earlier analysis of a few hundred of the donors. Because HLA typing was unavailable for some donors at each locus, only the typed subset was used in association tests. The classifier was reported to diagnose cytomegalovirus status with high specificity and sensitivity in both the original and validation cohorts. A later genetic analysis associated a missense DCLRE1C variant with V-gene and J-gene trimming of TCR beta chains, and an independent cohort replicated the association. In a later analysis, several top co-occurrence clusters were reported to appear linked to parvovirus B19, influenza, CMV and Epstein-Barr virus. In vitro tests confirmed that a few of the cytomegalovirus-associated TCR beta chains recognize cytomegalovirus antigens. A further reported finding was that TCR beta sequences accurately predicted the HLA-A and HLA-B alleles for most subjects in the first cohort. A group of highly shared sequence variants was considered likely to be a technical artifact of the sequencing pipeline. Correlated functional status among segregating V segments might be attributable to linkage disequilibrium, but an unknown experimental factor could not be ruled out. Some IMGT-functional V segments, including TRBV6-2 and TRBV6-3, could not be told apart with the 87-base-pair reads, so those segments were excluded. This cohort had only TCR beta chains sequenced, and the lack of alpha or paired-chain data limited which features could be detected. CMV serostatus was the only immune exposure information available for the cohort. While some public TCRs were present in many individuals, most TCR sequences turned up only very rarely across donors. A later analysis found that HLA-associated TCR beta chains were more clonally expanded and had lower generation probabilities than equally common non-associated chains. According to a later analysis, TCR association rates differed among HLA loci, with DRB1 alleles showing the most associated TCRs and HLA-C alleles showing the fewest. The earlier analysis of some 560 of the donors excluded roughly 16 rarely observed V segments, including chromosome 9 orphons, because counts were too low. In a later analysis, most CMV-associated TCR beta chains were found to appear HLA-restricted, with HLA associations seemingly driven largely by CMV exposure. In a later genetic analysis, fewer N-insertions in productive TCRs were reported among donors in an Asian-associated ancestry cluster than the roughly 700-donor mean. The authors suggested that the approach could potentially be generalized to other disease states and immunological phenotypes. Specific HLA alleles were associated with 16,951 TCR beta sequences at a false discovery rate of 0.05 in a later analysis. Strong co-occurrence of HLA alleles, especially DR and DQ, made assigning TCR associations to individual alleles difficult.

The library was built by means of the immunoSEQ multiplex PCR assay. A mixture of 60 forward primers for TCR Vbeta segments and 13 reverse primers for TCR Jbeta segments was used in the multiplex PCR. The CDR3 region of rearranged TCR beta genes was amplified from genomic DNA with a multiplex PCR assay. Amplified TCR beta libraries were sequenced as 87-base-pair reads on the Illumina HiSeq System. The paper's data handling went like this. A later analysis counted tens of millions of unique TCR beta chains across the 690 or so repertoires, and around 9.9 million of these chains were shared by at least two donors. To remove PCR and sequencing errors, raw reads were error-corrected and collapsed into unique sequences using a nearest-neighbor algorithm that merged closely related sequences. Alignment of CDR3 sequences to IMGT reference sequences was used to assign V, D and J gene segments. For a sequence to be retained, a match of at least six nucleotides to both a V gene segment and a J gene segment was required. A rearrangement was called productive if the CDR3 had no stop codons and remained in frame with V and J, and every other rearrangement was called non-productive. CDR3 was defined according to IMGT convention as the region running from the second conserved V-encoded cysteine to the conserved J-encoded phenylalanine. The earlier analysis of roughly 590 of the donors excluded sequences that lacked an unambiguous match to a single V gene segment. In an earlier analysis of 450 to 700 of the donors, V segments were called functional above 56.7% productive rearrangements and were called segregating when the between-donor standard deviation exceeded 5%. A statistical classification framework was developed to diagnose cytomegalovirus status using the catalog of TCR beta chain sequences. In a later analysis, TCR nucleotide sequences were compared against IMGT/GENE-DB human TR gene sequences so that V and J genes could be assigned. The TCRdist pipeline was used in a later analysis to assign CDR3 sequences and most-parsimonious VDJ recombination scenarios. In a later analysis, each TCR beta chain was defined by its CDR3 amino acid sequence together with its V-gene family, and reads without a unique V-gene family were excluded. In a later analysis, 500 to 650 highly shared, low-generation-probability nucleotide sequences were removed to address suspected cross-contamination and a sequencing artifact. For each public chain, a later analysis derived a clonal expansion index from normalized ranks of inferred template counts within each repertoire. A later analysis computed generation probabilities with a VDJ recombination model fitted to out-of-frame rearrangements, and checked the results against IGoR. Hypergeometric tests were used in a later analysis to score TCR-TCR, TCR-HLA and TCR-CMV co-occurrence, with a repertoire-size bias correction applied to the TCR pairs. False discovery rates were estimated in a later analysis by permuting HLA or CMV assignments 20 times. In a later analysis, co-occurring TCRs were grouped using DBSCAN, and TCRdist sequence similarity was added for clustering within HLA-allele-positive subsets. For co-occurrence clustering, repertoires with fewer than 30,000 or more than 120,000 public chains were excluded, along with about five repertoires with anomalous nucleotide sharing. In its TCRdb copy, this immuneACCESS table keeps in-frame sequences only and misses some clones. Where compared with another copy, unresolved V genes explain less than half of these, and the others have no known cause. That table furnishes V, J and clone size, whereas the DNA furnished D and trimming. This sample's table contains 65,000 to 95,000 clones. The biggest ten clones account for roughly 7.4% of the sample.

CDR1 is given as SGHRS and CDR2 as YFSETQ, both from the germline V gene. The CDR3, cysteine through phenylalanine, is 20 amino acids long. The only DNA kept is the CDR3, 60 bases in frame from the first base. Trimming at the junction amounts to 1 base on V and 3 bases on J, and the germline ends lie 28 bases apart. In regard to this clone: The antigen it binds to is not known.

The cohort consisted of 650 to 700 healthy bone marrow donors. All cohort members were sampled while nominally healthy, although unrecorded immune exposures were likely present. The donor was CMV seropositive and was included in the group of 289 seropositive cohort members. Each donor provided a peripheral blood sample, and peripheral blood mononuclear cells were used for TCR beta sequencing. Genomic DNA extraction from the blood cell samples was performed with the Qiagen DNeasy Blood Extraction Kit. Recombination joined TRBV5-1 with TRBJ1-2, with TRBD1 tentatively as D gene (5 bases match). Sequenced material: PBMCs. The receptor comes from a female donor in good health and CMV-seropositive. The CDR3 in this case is CASSLFPLGRMEGYYYGYTF. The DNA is TGCGCCAGCAGCTTGTTTCCCCTCGGTCGAATGGAGGGGTACTACTATGGCTACACCTTC.